These 27 T cell receptor beta chains originate from one sample sequenced in a study of spatial heterogeneity in lung cancer. Time point given: sample taken at primary tumor resection. Each CDR3 protein gets one entry after TCRdb re-called the 5' RACE reads with MiXCR. The sample lists roughly 40,000 distinct CDR3 sequences, approximately 7% occurring once. Here the sequenced sample was PBMCs, taken at surgery. The receptors stem from a female donor with early-stage non-small cell lung cancer.

The chain uses TRBV19 and TRBJ1-6; D might be TRBD1 (6 bases). The length of the CDR3 is 16 residues. V lost 3 bases, J lost 8 bases, and 17 bases lay in between. Germline V lookup: CDR1 LNHDA, CDR2 SQIVND (reference sequence). CDR3 DNA sequence: TGTGCCAGTAGTATGAACAGGGCCGGGGGGTATTCACCCCTCCACTTT. It codes for CASSMNRAGGYSPLHF.

At least ten counts were recorded for this clonotype. This sequence joins TRBV13 and TRBJ2-4; D perhaps matches TRBD1 (5 bases). Trimming pared 5 bases from V and 2 bases from J, leaving 13 bases between. Germline CDR1 is PRHDT and CDR2 is FYEKMQ (reference sequence). The CDR3 extends over 15 amino acids. DNA for the CDR3: TGTGCCAGCAGCCCTAAGACAGAAACCAAAAACATTCAGTACTTC. Encoded protein: CASSPKTETKNIQYF.

This clonotype was counted a few times. The rearrangement uses TRBV21-1 and TRBJ2-7; TRBD1 is taken as the D call from the table, unchecked against the DNA. TRBV21-1 constitutes a pseudogene. The CDR3 extends over 17 amino acids. CDR3 DNA: TGTGCCAGCAGCTTGCTCAGGGGCAGGGGGTCTTACTACGAGCAGTACTTC. Encoded protein: CASSLLRGRGSYYEQYF.

This clonotype was observed a handful of times. V is TRBV9 and J is TRBJ2-7; either TRBD1 or TRBD2 may supply D (6 bases each). The V gene lost 0 bases and the J gene lost 4 bases, with 14 bases spanning the gap. Germline CDR1 and CDR2: SGDLS and YYNGEE. The CDR3 has 15 amino acids. Here the CDR3 reads CASSVGGAKSYEQYF. In DNA form, the CDR3 reads TGTGCCAGCAGCGTAGGGGGGGCGAAGTCTTACGAGCAGTACTTC.

Many counts were recorded for this clonotype. V and J are TRBV5-1 and TRBJ2-5; possible D gene TRBD1, 6 bases. The CDR3 covers 13 residues. Germline assignment: CDR1 SGHRS and CDR2 YFSETQ. The ends were cut back, 4 bases at V and 7 bases at J, with 14 bases in the middle. CDR3 DNA sequence: TGCGCCAGCAGCATGGGACAATCGGCGACCCAGTACTTC. Its protein is CASSMGQSATQYF.

This sequence joins TRBV7-2 and TRBJ2-5; no reliable D call. The CDR3 is 13 amino acids. The V gene's germline CDR1 is SGHTA and CDR2 FQGNSA. The V gene lost 2 bases and the J gene lost 4 bases, with 8 bases spanning the gap. The CDR3 here is CASSLFTLETQYF. The CDR3 region has the DNA TGTGCCAGCAGCTTATTTACATTAGAGACCCAGTACTTC.

This clonotype was picked up many times. V and J are TRBV18 and TRBJ2-5; possibly TRBD2 for D (6 bases). The ends were cut back, 2 bases at V and 5 bases at J, with 9 bases in the middle. CDR1 is KGHSH, CDR2 LQKENI, per germline. There are 13 residues in the CDR3. The CDR3 nucleotides are TGTGCCAGCTCACCAGGCGGAGGGGAGACCCAGTACTTC. Translation gives CASSPGGGETQYF.

The V and J genes are TRBV21-1 and TRBJ2-7; TRBD1 reflects the table's D call only, with no check against the DNA. TRBV21-1 represents a pseudogene. The CDR3 has 15 residues. Here the CDR3 reads CASSPNEGVRFEQYF. In DNA form, the CDR3 reads TGTGCCAGCAGCCCCAACGAGGGGGTCCGGTTCGAGCAGTACTTC.

The table lists this clonotype with many counts. The CDR3 DNA reads as TGTGCCAGCAGCTTAAGGACAGGGGCGAAGAACCCTGGGCCCCAGCATTTT. Translated, it gives CASSLRTGAKNPGPQHF. The chain recombines TRBV7-8 with TRBJ1-5; 9 positions match TRBD1. Germline-derived CDR1 and CDR2 are SGHVS and FQNEAQ. V lost 2 bases and J lost 9; bases outside the gene matches: 14. This CDR3 comprises 17 residues.

The table lists this clonotype with many counts. This chain uses TRBV4-3 with TRBJ1-1; weak D call: TRBD1 (6 bases). This CDR3 contains 14 residues. CDR1 and CDR2 (germline): LGHNA, YSLEER. The V and J ends lost 5 bases and 4 bases respectively, with 14 bases between them. DNA of the CDR3: TGCGCCAGCAGCGAACAGGGTTGGGGCACTGAAGCTTTCTTT. Translating gives CASSEQGWGTEAFF.

There are many counts of this clonotype. The gene calls are TRBV6-1 and TRBJ1-5; TRBD1 is a possible D gene (6 bases). V gave up 1 base and J gave up 4 bases, with 8 bases separating them. Germline lookup yields CDR1 MNHNS and CDR2 SASEGT. This CDR3 region has 14 residues. In nucleotides, the CDR3 is TGTGCCAGCAGTGAAGGGGGGCGTAATCAGCCCCAGCATTTT. Its protein product is CASSEGGRNQPQHF.

This clonotype was counted many times. The CDR3 region is CASSLGGEGNEKLFF. The CDR3 DNA sequence: TGTGCCAGCAGCTTAGGCGGGGAGGGGAATGAAAAACTGTTTTTT. This sequence joins TRBV7-2 and TRBJ1-4; D may be TRBD1 (5 bases). The CDR3 has 15 amino acids. The V gene's germline CDR1 is SGHTA and CDR2 FQGNSA. Trimming cost V 1 base and J 5 bases, with 11 bases left between them.

A word on this clonotype: It may be a read error: a sequence one base away is much more abundant. The chain combines TRBV27 with TRBJ2-1, with unresolved D. V dropped 3 bases and J dropped 9 bases, with 15 bases sitting between them. This CDR3 is 14 amino acids long. CDR1 is MNHEY and CDR2 is SMNVEV in the germline V gene (reference sequence). CDR3 amino acids: CASSLTWPLSEQFF. DNA of the CDR3: TGTGCCAGCAGTTTGACATGGCCCTTGAGTGAGCAGTTCTTC.

This clonotype was picked up many times. The chain uses TRBV4-3 and TRBJ1-1; D remains unclear. There are 13 residues in the CDR3. V was trimmed by 0 bases and J by 7 bases, leaving 9 bases between them. The V gene's germline CDR1 is LGHNA and CDR2 YSLEER. The CDR3 nucleotides read TGCGCCAGCAGCCAAGAAAGGGAAAATGAAGCTTTCTTT. This translates into CASSQERENEAFF.

The CDR3 region has the DNA TGTGCCAGCAGCCAAACCCCCTACGAGCAGTACTTC. This codes for CASSQTPYEQYF. This chain uses TRBV3-1 with TRBJ2-7; no clear D gene. Trimming removed 2 bases from V and 2 bases from J, with 4 bases in between. Germline V lookup: CDR1 LGHDT, CDR2 YNNKEL (reference sequence). This CDR3 contains 12 residues.

This clonotype was seen a few times. The chain recombines TRBV2 with TRBJ1-5; D is uncertain. The germline V gene has CDR1 SNHLY and CDR2 FYNNEI. The CDR3 is made up of 16 amino acids. Trimming stripped 7 bases from V and 0 bases from J, with 16 bases between. DNA for the CDR3: TGTGCCAGCAAGATGGCAGGAATACTTAGCAATCAGCCCCAGCATTTT. This gives the protein CASKMAGILSNQPQHF.

This clonotype was seen a few times. This chain links TRBV18 with TRBJ1-2, with D possibly TRBD1 on 5 matching bases. CDR1 and CDR2 from the germline V gene are KGHSH and LQKENI. CDR3 size: 14 residues. Trimming took off 2 bases at V and 4 bases at J, with 11 bases between the two ends. CDR3 region: CASSPLEGPYGYTF. The CDR3 DNA is TGTGCCAGCTCACCATTAGAGGGGCCCTATGGCTACACCTTC.

The rearrangement uses TRBV5-1 and TRBJ2-3; 7 bases are shared with TRBD2. The germline CDR1 and CDR2 sequences are SGHRS and YFSETQ. V shed 1 base, J shed 0 bases, and the junction held 2 bases outside the gene matches. This CDR3 is built from 15 residues. CDR3 sequence reads: CASSLSGDSTDTQYF. As DNA, the CDR3 is TGCGCCAGCAGCTTGAGCGGGGACAGCACAGATACGCAGTATTTT.

This chain connects TRBV12-5 to TRBJ2-1; 14 bases map to TRBD2. The CDR3 totals 18 residues. CDR1 LGHNT and CDR2 FRNRAP come from the germline V gene. V lost 4 bases, J lost 6 bases, and 11 bases stayed unmatched. The CDR3 loop is CASGSPSGLAGAPNEQFF. CDR3 sequence (DNA): TGTGCTAGTGGTTCCCCCTCGGGACTAGCGGGGGCGCCCAATGAGCAGTTCTTC.

Note on this clonotype: This clone may be a read error of a much larger clone one base away. This chain joins TRBV7-9 and TRBJ2-7; 7 nucleotides align to TRBD1. Germline CDR1 and CDR2: SEHNR and FQNEAQ (reference sequence). The CDR3 loop spans 14 amino acids. With V trimmed by 5 bases and J by 5 bases, 9 bases remained unmatched. As DNA, the CDR3 is TGTGCCAGCAGCCAAAGGGACAGATTAGACGAGCAGTACTTC. This encodes CASSQRDRLDEQYF.

There are a few counts of this clonotype. V and J are TRBV6-5 and TRBJ1-3, with D tentatively TRBD1 (6 bases). The CDR3 has 16 residues. The germline V and J ends were trimmed by 2 bases and 2 bases, with 13 bases remaining between them. Germline V gene sequence: CDR1 MNHEY, CDR2 SVGAGI. The CDR3 DNA reads TGTGCCAGCAGTTACCTCACAGGGCGGACTGGAAACACCATATATTTT. Its translation: CASSYLTGRTGNTIYF.

The sample holds many counts of this clonotype. The V and J genes are TRBV18 and TRBJ1-1; a weak D match, TRBD1 (5 bases). From germline, CDR1 is KGHSH and CDR2 LQKENI. Trimming stripped 5 bases from V and 3 bases from J, with 10 bases between. The CDR3 has 13 amino acids. CDR3 bases: TGTGCCAGCTCATCCGGAGGGGACACTGAAGCTTTCTTT. It is translated as CASSSGGDTEAFF.

This clonotype came up many times. The V and J genes are TRBV18 and TRBJ1-5, with a weak D call TRBD1 (5 bases). V was clipped by 4 bases and J by 3 bases, with 13 bases between them. CDR3 length equals 15 residues. Germline CDR1 KGHSH, CDR2 LQKENI. In nucleotides, the CDR3 is TGTGCCAGCTCACGTCGGAGGGGAGACAATCAGCCCCAGCATTTT. Its translation is CASSRRRGDNQPQHF.

This clonotype was counted ten times or more. The rearrangement links TRBV4-3 to TRBJ1-2, with D perhaps TRBD1 (5 bases). The V gene lost 4 bases and the J gene lost 8 bases, with 14 bases spanning the gap. The CDR3 covers 13 residues. The germline V gene encodes CDR1 LGHNA and CDR2 YSLEER. The CDR3, as DNA: TGCGCCAGCAGCCTGACAGTACCAGGCGGCTACACCTTC. Protein sequence: CASSLTVPGGYTF.

This clonotype has only a few counts. The chain carries TRBV3-1 and TRBJ2-3, with 7 bases matching TRBD1. The germline V gene encodes CDR1 LGHDT and CDR2 YNNKEL (reference sequence). The CDR3 runs to 18 residues. Losses at the gene ends were 0 bases for V and 0 bases for J; bases not matched to a gene: 9. The CDR3 coding sequence is TGTGCCAGCAGCCAAGACCCGCGGACAGGACTTAGCACAGATACGCAGTATTTT. Amino acid sequence: CASSQDPRTGLSTDTQYF.

In this sample, this clonotype turned up a few times. This chain connects TRBV7-9 to TRBJ2-3; TRBD1 matches 10 bases. In germline, CDR1 is SEHNR, CDR2 FQNEAQ (reference sequence). This CDR3 has 16 residues. V shed 5 bases, J shed 7 bases, and the junction held 12 bases outside the gene matches. The CDR3 sequence: CASSPPQTGGANTQYF. The DNA for the CDR3 is TGTGCCAGCAGCCCGCCCCAGACAGGGGGCGCGAATACGCAGTATTTT.

This clonotype was counted at least ten times. The chain employs TRBV5-5 and TRBJ1-2; D unresolved. The CDR3 length is 13 residues. Trimming took off 2 bases at V and 5 bases at J, with 10 bases between the two ends. Germline values: CDR1 SGHKS, CDR2 YYEKEE (reference sequence). This CDR3 reads CASSLAPAYGYTF. The DNA for the CDR3 is TGTGCCAGCAGCTTAGCCCCCGCGTATGGCTACACCTTC. Supplemented by reference TRBV5-5 and TRBJ1-2, the full variable domain reads DAGVTQSPTHLIKTRGQQVTLRCSPISGHKSVSWYQQVLGQGPQFIFQYYEKEERGRGNFPDRFSARQFPNYSSELNVNALLLGDSALYLCASSLAPAYGYTFGSGTRLTVV.